This T cell receptor beta chain came from a study of blood T cell repertoires in COVID-19. Per the original methods: Researchers report that nucleated cell counts were estimated from reference gene primer amplification. This table comes from immunoSEQ multiplex PCR, and its TCRdb copy is limited to in-frame clones, with some not included. The V and J calls and clone size are taken from that table; D and trimming were inferred from the DNA. The data contain 95,000 to 100,000 clones, roughly 86% of them seen just once; the ten biggest clones take up roughly 12%. Germline values: CDR1 SNHLY, CDR2 FYNNEI. CDR3 length: 17 amino acids. Trimming cost V 3 bases and J 4 bases; bases outside gene matches: 8.

The receptor was derived from a woman aged 30 to 39 with acute or convalescent COVID-19. The sequenced sample consisted of peripheral blood. The V call is TRBV2, the J call TRBJ1-3, with TRBD1 matching over 11 bases. CDR3 loop: CASSDPPGTGGGNTIYF. The DNA of the CDR3 is TGTGCCAGCAGTGATCCCCCGGGGACAGGGGGAGGAAACACCATATATTTT.